This record concerns one T cell receptor (beta chain) sequence. The table came from immunoSEQ multiplex PCR; TCRdb's copy has only in-frame clones and leaves some out. The sample carries approximately 37,000 clones, approximately 85% recorded once. The data stem from a study of CD4 T cells in relation to SARS-CoV-2 and coronaviruses. Trimming took 0 bases from V and 9 from J; bases not matched to a gene: 7. The germline gives CDR1 SGHNT, CDR2 YYREEE (reference sequence). CDR3 length: 15 residues. This TCR derives from an adult with COVID-19. This chain joins TRBV5-4 and TRBJ2-1, with TRBD1 identical over 9 bases. The sequenced sample was memory CD4+ T cells from PBMCs. Here the CDR3 reads CASSLGQGVALEQFF. CDR3 bases: TGTGCCAGCAGCTTGGGACAGGGGGTTGCCCTTGAGCAGTTCTTC.